This T cell receptor (beta chain) was identified during a study of T cells in Graves' hyperthyroidism and ophthalmopathy. Patients showing uncontrolled infection, other autoimmune disease, pregnancy or lactation were ineligible. RNA transcripts gave rise to amplified TCR beta CDR3 regions. Researchers ran a first-round RT-PCR on the TCR CDR3 using the HTBI primer set. TCRdb used MiXCR to reprocess the multiplex PCR reads, holding one entry per CDR3 protein. The table records some 500,000 distinct CDR3 sequences, around 15% of them present only once. As to this clonotype: Its antigen is unidentified.

The CDR3 extends over 17 amino acids. Germline CDR1 and CDR2: SGHTA and FQGNSA. V was trimmed by 1 base and J by 4 bases, leaving 16 bases between them. General observations from the study: The blood repertoire included most of the expanded thyroid clonotypes above 0.001.

What was sequenced was blood. This TCR derives from a woman in her twenties or thirties with Graves' ophthalmopathy. The chain links TRBV7-2 to TRBJ1-4; D might be TRBD1 (5 bases). The CDR3 loop is CASSLVGTPSINEKLFF. DNA of the CDR3: TGTGCCAGCAGCTTAGTAGGGACCCCCTCAATTAATGAAAAACTGTTTTTT.